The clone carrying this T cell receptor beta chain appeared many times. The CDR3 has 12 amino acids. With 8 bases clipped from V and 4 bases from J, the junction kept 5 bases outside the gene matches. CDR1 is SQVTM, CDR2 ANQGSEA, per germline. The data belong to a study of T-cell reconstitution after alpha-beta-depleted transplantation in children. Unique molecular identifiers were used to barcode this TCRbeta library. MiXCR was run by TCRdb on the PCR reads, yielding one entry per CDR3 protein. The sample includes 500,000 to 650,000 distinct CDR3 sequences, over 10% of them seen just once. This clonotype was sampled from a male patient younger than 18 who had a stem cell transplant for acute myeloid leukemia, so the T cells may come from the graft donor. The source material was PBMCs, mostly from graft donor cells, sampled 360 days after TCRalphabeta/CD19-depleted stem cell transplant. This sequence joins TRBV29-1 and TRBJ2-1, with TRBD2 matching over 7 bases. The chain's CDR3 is CSLGSGYNEQFF. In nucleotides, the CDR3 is TGCAGCTTGGGTAGCGGGTACAATGAGCAGTTCTTC.